This T cell receptor beta chain was obtained from a study of shared clonotypes between healthy human individuals. Assay used: immunoSEQ multiplex PCR; TCRdb lists only in-frame clones, some missing. The sample includes 2 million to 2.5 million clones, almost 96% seen only once; the top ten take over 0.1%. The CDR3 covers 13 residues. The germline gives CDR1 SGDLS, CDR2 YYNGEE. The ends were cut back, 0 bases at V and 6 bases at J, with 8 bases in the middle. Sequencing was done on a sample of naive CD4+ T cells sorted from blood. Subset in this sample: CD45RA+ positively selected. This receptor was obtained from a man younger than 35 in good health. V gene TRBV9 combines with J gene TRBJ2-3; D remains unclear. DNA of the CDR3: TGTGCCAGCAGCGTAGCCCCAAGTGATACGCAGTATTTT. Its protein product is CASSVAPSDTQYF.